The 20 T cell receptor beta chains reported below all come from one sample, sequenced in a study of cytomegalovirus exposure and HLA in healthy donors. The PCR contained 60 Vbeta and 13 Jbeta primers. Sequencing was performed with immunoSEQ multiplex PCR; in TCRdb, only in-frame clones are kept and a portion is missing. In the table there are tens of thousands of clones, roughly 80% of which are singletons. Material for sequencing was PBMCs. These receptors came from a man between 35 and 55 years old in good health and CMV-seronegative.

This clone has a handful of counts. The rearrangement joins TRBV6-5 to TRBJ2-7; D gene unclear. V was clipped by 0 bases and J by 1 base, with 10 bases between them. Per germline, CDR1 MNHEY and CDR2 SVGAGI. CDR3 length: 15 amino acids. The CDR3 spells CASSYSGEQSYEQYF. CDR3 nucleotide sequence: TGTGCCAGCAGTTACTCGGGCGAACAGTCCTACGAGCAGTACTTC.

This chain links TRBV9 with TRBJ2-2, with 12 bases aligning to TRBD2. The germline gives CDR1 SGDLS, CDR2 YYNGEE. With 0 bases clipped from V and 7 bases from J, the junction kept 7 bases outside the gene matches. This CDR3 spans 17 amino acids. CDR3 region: CASSVALAGGPGGELFF. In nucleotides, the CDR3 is TGTGCCAGCAGCGTAGCTCTAGCGGGAGGGCCTGGCGGGGAGCTGTTTTTT.

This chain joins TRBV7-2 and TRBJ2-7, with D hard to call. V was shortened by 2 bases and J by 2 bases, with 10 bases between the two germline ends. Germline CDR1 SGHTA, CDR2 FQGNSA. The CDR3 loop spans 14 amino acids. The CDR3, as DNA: TGTGCCAGCAGCTTATCGGTAGCTACCTACGAGCAGTACTTC. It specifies CASSLSVATYEQYF.

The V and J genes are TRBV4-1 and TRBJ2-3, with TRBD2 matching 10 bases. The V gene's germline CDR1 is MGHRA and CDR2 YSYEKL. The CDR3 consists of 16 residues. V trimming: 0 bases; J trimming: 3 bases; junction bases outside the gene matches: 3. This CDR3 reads CASSQDPSGRTDTQYF. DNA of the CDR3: TGCGCCAGCAGCCAAGATCCTAGCGGGAGAACAGATACGCAGTATTTT.

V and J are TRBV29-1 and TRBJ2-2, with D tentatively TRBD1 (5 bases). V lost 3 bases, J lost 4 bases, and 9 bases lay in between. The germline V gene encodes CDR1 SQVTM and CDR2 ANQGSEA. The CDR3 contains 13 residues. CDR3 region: CSVERQGTGELFF. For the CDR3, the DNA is TGCAGCGTTGAGAGGCAGGGCACCGGGGAGCTGTTTTTT.

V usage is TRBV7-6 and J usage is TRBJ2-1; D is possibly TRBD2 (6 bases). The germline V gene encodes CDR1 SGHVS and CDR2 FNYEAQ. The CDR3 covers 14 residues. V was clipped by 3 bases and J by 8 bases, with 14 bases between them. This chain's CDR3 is CASSFGGPRYEQFF. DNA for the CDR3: TGTGCCAGCAGCTTCGGGGGACCGAGGTATGAGCAGTTCTTC.

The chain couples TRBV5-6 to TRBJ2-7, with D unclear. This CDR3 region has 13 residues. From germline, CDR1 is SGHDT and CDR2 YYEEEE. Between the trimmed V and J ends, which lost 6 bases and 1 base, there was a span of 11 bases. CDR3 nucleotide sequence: TGTGCCAGCAAATACTCTTCTTCCTACGAGCAGTACTTC. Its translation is CASKYSSSYEQYF.

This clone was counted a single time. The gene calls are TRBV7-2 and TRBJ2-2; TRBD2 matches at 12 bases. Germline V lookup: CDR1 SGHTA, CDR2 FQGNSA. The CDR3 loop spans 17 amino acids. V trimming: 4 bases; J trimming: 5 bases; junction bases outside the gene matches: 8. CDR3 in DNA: TGTGCCAGCAGCTCAGCTAGCGGGAGGGCCCAGACCGGGGAGCTGTTTTTT. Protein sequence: CASSSASGRAQTGELFF.

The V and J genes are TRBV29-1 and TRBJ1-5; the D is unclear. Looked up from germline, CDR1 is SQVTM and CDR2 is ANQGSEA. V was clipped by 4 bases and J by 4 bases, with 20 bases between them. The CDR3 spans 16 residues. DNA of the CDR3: TGCAGCGTTGGGGAAAGGAGGGCTTCGGGGAATCAGCCCCAGCATTTT. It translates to CSVGERRASGNQPQHF.

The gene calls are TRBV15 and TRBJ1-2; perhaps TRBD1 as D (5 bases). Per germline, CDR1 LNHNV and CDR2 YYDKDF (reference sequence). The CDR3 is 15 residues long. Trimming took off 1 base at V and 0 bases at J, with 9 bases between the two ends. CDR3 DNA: TGTGCCACCAGCAGAGGACAGTCATCTAACTATGGCTACACCTTC. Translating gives CATSRGQSSNYGYTF.

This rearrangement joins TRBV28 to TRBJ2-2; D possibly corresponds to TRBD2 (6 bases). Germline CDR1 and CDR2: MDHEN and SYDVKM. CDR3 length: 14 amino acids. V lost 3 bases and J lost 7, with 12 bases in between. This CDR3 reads CASSFIGRNGELFF. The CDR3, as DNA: TGTGCCAGCAGTTTTATAGGGAGGAACGGGGAGCTGTTTTTT.

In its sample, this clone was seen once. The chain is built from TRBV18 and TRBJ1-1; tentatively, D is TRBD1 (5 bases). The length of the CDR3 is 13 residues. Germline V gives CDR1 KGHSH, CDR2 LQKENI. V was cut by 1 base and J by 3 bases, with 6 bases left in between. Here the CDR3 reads CASSPQGDTEAFF. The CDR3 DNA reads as TGTGCCAGCTCACCACAAGGGGACACTGAAGCTTTCTTT.

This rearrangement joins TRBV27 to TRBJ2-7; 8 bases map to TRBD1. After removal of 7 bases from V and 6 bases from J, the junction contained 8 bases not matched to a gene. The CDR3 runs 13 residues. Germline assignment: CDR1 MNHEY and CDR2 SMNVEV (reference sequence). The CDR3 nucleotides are TGTGCCAGCAACCCGACAGGGGCCGGCGAGCAGTACTTC. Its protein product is CASNPTGAGEQYF.

CDR3 in DNA: TGTGCCGGAGGGGGGGGCTATGGCTACACCTTC. Protein product: CAGGGGYGYTF. V gene TRBV7-9 combines with J gene TRBJ1-2, with D possibly matching TRBD1 (6 bases). Deletions cut 11 bases from V and 4 bases from J, with 11 bases between. The length of the CDR3 is 11 residues. Germline CDR1 reads SEHNR; CDR2 reads FQNEAQ (reference sequence).

In DNA form, the CDR3 reads TGTGCCAGCACCTCGAGAGTTCGGGAAAAACTGTTTTTT. Residues: CASTSRVREKLFF. This chain joins TRBV28 and TRBJ1-4; no definite D call. This CDR3 is 13 amino acids long. Between the trimmed V and J ends, which lost 7 bases and 8 bases, there was a span of 14 bases. Germline V gene data show CDR1 as MDHEN and CDR2 as SYDVKM.

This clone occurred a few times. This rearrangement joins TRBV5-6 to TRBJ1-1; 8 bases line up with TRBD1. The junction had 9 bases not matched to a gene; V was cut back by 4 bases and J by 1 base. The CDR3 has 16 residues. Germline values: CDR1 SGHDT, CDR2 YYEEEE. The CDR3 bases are TGTGCCAGCAGCCCCACAGGGGGGGTGGGGAACACTGAAGCTTTCTTT. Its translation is CASSPTGGVGNTEAFF.

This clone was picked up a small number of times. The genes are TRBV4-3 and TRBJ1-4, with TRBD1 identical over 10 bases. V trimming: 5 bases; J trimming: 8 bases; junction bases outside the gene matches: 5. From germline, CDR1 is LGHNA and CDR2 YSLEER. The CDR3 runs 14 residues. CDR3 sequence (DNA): TGCGCCAGCAGCTGGACAGGGGGTGGAGAAAAACTGTTTTTT. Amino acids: CASSWTGGGEKLFF.

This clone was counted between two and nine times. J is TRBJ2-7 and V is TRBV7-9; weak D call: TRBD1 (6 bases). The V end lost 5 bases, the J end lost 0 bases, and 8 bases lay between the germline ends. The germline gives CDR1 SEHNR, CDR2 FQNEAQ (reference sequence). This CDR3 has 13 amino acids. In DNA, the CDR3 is TGTGCCAGCAGCATGGACAGCTCCTACGAGCAGTACTTC. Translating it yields CASSMDSSYEQYF. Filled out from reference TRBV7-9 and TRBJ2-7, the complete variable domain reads DTGVSQNPRHKITKRGQNVTFRCDPISEHNRLYWYRQTLGQGPEFLTYFQNEAQLEKSRLLSDRFSAERPKGSFSTLEIQRTEQGDSAMYLCASSMDSSYEQYFGPGTRLTVT.

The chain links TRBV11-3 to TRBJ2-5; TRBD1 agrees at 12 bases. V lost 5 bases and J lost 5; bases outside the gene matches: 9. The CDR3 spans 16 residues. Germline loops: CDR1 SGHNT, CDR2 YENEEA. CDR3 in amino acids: CASSKPGTGGVETQYF. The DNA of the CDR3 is TGTGCCAGCAGCAAGCCCGGGACAGGGGGCGTGGAGACCCAGTACTTC.

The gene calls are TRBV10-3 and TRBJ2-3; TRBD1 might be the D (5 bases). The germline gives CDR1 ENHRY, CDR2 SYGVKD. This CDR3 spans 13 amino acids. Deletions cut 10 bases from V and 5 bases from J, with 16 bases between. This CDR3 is CASREGVVDTQYF. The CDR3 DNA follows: TGTGCCAGCCGCGAAGGGGTGGTAGATACGCAGTATTTT.